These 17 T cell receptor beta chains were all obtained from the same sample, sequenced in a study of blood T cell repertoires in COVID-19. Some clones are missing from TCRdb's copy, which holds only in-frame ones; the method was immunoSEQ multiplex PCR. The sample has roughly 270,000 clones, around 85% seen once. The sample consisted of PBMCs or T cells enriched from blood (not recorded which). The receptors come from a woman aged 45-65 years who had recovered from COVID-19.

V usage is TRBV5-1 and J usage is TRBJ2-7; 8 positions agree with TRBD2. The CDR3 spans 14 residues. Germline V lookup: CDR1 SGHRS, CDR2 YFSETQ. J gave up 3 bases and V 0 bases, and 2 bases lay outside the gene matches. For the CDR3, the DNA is TGCGCCAGCAGCTTGGGACTAGCGCGCTACGAGCAGTACTTC. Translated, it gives CASSLGLARYEQYF.

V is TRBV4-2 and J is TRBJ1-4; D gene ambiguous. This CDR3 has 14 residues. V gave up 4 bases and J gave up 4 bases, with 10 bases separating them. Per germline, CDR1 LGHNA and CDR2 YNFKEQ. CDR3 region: CASSLDGYNEKLFF. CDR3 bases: TGTGCCAGCAGCCTCGACGGGTATAATGAAAAACTGTTTTTT.

CDR3 sequence: CASSRTRANEKLFF. DNA of the CDR3: TGTGCCAGCAGCCGGACGCGGGCTAATGAAAAACTGTTTTTT. The chain employs TRBV27 and TRBJ1-4, with no clear D. The V gene's germline CDR1 is MNHEY and CDR2 SMNVEV (reference sequence). The CDR3 has 14 residues. V was clipped by 6 bases and J by 3 bases, with 11 bases between them.

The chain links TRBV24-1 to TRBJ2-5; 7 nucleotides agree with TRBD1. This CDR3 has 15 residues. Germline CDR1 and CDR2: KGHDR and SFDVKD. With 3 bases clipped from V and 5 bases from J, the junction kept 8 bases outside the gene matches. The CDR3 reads CATSDPRGGGETQYF. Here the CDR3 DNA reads TGTGCCACCAGTGATCCGCGAGGGGGCGGGGAGACCCAGTACTTC.

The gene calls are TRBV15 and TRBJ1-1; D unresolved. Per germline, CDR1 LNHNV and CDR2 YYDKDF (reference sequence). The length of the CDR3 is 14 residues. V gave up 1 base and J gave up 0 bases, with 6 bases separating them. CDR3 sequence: CATSRVVVNTEAFF. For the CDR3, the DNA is TGTGCCACCAGCAGAGTAGTGGTGAACACTGAAGCTTTCTTT.

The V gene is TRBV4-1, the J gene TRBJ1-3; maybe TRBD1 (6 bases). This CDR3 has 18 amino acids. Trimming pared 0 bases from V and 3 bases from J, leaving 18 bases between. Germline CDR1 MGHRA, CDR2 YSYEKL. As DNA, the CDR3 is TGCGCCAGCAGCCAAGATCAATACAAGGACAGACATGGAAACACCATATATTTT. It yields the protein CASSQDQYKDRHGNTIYF.

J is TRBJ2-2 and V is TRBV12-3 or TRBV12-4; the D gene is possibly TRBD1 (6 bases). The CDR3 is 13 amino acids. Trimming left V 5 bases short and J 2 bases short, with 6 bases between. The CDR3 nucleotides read TGTGCCAGCAGTGGGACAAACACCGGGGAGCTGTTTTTT. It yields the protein CASSGTNTGELFF.

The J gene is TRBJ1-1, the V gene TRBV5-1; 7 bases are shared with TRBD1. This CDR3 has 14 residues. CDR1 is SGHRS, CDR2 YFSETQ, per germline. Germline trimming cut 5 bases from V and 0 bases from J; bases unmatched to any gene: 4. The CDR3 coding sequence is TGCGCCAGCAGGGGACAGCTCATGAACACTGAAGCTTTCTTT. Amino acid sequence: CASRGQLMNTEAFF.

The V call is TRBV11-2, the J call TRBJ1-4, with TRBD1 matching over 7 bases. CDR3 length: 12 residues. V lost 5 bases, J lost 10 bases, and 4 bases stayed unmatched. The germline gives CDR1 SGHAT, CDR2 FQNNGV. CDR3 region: CASSVSGGKLFF. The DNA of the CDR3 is TGTGCCAGCAGCGTCTCAGGGGGAAAACTGTTTTTT.

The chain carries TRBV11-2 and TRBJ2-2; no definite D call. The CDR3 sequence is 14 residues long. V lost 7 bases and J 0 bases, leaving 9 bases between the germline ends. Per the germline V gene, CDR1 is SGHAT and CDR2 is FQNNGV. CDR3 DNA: TGTGCCAGCAAGCGAACCGCGAACACCGGGGAGCTGTTTTTT. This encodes CASKRTANTGELFF.

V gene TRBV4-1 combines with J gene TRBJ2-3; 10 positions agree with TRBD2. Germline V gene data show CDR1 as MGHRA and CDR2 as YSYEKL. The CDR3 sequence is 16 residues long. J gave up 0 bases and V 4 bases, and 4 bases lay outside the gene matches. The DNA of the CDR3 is TGCGCCAGCAGCCGTAGCGGGGGGTCTAGCACAGATACGCAGTATTTT. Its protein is CASSRSGGSSTDTQYF.

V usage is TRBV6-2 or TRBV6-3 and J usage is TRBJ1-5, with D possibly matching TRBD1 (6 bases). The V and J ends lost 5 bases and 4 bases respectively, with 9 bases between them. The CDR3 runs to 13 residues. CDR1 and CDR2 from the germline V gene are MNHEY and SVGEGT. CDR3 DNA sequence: TGTGCCAGCAGTCAGGACAGAAATCAGCCCCAGCATTTT. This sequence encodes CASSQDRNQPQHF.

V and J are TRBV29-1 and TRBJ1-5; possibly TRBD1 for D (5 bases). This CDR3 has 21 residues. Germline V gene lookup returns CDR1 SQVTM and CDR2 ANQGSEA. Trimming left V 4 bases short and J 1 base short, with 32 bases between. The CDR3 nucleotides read TGCAGCGTTGCCCGCCAAACCTTTCAGGGCGACTGCTCTAGGAGCAATCAGCCCCAGCATTTT. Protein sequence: CSVARQTFQGDCSRSNQPQHF.

The CDR3 region is CASSQVAGGPDNEQFF. The CDR3 DNA follows: TGCGCCAGCAGCCAAGTAGCGGGAGGGCCTGATAATGAGCAGTTCTTC. This chain connects TRBV4-3 to TRBJ2-1; 11 bases fit TRBD2. The CDR3 consists of 16 residues. Germline lookup yields CDR1 LGHNA and CDR2 YSLEER. The V segment lost 1 base and the J segment 7 bases; nucleotides outside the gene matches: 6.

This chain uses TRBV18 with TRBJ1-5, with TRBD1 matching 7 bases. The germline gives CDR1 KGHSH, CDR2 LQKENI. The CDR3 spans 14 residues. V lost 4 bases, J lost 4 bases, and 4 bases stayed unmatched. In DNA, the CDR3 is TGTGCCAGCTCACAGGGGGCTGGTAATCAGCCCCAGCATTTT. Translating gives CASSQGAGNQPQHF.

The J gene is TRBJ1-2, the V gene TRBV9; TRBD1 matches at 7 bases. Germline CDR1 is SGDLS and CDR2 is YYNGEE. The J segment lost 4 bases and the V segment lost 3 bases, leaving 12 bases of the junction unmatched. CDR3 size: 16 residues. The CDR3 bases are TGTGCCAGCAGCGCCACAACCGGACAGGTTGGCTATGGCTACACCTTC. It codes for CASSATTGQVGYGYTF. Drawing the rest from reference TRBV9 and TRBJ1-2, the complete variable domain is DSGVTQTPKHLITATGQRVTLRCSPRSGDLSVYWYQQSLDQGLQFLIQYYNGEERAKGNILERFSAQQFPDLHSELNLSSLELGDSALYFCASSATTGQVGYGYTFGSGTRLTVV.

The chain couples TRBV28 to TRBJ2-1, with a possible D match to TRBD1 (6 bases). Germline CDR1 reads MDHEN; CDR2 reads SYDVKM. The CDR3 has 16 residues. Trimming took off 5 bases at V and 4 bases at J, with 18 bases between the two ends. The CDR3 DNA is TGTGCCAGCAGTACATCGACAGGTCAACTATACAATGAGCAGTTCTTC. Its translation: CASSTSTGQLYNEQFF.